This section outlines one T cell receptor beta chain sequence together with its context. The antigen remains unidentified. The CDR3 covers 14 residues. Germline-derived CDR1 and CDR2 are SGHTA and FQGNSA. With V trimmed by 6 bases and J by 2 bases, 7 bases remained unmatched. After constant-region reverse-primer amplification, full-length variable regions underwent semi-nested PCR with Nested Universal Primer A. TCRdb used MiXCR to reprocess the 5' RACE reads, holding one entry per CDR3 protein. The sample lists approximately 40,000 distinct CDR3 sequences, 30% occurring once. Points from the study as a whole: Whole repertoires were not studied in the larger cohort, only one V-J beta rearrangement. Tumor memory CD4+ T cell TCR gene usage was found to cluster with blood and lymph node memory CD4+ cells and with lymph node naive CD4+ cells. Tumor Treg TCRs overlapped most with tumor naive CD4+ cells.

The chain recombines TRBV7-2 with TRBJ2-7; 7 positions agree with TRBD1. Sample: tumor-infiltrating memory CD4+ T cells sorted from the breast tumor. Subset meaning: memory CD4+ T cells, CD4+CD45RO+CD25-. This sequence originates from a female donor with breast cancer. The CDR3 coding sequence is TGTGCCAGCAGTGTACAGGGGACGACCTACGAGCAGTACTTC. Encoded protein: CASSVQGTTYEQYF. Full variable domain (rest looked up from reference TRBV7-2 and TRBJ2-7): GAGVSQSPSNKVTEKGKDVELRCDPISGHTALYWYRQSLGQGLEFLIYFQGNSAPDKSGLPSDRFSAERTGGSVSTLTIQRTQQEDSAVYLCASSVQGTTYEQYFGPGTRLTVT.